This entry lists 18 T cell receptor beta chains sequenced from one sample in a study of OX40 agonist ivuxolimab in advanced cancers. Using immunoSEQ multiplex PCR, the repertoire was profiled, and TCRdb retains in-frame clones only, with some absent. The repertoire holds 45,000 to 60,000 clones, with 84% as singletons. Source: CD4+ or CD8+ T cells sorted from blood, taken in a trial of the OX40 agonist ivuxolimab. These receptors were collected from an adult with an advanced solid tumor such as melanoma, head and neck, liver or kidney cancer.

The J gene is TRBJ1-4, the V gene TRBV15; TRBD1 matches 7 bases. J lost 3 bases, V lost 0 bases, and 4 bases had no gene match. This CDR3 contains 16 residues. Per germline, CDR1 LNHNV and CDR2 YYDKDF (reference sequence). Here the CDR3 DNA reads TGTGCCACCAGCAGAGATCCCACAGGGGCTAATGAAAAACTGTTTTTT. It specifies CATSRDPTGANEKLFF.

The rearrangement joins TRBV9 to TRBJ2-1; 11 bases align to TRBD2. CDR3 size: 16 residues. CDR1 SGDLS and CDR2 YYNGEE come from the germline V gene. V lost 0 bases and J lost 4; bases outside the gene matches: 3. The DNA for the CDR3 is TGTGCCAGCAGCGTAGGGACTAGCGGGTTTTACAATGAGCAGTTCTTC. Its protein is CASSVGTSGFYNEQFF.

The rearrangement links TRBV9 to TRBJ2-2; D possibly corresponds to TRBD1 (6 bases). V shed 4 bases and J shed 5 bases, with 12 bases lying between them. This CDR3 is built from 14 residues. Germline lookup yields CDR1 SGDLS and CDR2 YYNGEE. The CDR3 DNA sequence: TGTGCCAGCAGCTCGACAGGTGGGACCGGGGAGCTGTTTTTT. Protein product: CASSSTGGTGELFF.

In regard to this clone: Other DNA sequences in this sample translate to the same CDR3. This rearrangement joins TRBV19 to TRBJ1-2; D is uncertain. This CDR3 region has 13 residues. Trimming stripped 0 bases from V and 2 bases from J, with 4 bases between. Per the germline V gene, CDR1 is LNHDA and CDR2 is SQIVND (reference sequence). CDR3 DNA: TGTGCCAGTAGTATAGAGGGCAACTATGGCTACACCTTC. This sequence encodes CASSIEGNYGYTF.

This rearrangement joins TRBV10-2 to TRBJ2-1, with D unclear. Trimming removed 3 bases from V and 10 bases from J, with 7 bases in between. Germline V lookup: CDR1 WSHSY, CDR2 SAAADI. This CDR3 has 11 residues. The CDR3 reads CASSEVVEQFF. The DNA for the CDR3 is TGCGCCAGCAGTGAAGTGGTGGAGCAGTTCTTC.

The CDR3 nucleotides are TGTGCCAGCAGCTTAGGGCGCGGGGGCTTCACAGATACGCAGTATTTT. It specifies CASSLGRGGFTDTQYF. The chain has TRBV7-8 and TRBJ2-3, with D possibly being TRBD2 (7 bases). V dropped 1 base and J dropped 2 bases, with 13 bases sitting between them. In germline, CDR1 is SGHVS, CDR2 FQNEAQ. This CDR3 has 16 amino acids.

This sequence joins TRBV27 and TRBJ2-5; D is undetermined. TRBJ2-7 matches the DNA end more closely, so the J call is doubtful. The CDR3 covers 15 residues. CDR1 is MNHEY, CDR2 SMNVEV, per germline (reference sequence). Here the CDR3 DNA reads TGTGCCAGCAGTTCCCTTACTGGATTCACCTACGAGCAGTACTTC. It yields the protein CASSSLTGFTYEQYF.

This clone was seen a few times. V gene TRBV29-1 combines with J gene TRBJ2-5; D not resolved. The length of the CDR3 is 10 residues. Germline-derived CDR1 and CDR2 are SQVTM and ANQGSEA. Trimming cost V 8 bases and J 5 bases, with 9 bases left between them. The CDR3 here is CSTRAETQYF. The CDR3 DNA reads TGCAGCACACGGGCGGAGACCCAGTACTTC.

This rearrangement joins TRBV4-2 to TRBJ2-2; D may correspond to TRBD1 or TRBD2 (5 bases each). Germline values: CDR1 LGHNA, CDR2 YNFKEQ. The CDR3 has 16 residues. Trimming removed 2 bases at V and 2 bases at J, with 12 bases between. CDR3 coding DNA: TGTGCCAGCAGCCAACTCCTTGGGGGAAACACCGGGGAGCTGTTTTTT. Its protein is CASSQLLGGNTGELFF.

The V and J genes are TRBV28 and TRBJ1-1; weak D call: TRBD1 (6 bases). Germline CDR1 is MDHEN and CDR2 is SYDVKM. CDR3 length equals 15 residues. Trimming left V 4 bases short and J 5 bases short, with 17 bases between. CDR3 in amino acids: CASSSPPGAMTEAFF. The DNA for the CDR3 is TGTGCCAGCAGTTCCCCCCCGGGGGCGATGACTGAAGCTTTCTTT.

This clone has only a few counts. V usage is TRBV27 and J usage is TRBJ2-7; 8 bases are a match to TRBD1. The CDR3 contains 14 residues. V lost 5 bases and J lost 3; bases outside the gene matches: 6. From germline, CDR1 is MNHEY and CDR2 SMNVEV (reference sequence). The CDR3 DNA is TGTGCCAGCAGTGCAGACAGGGGACGCTACGAGCAGTACTTC. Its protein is CASSADRGRYEQYF.

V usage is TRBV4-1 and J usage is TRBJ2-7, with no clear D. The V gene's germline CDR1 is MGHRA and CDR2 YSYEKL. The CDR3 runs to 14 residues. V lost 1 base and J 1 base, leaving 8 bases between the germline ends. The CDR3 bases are TGCGCCAGCAGCCAAGGGAGTGTATCCTACGAGCAGTACTTC. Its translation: CASSQGSVSYEQYF.

In DNA form, the CDR3 reads TGTGCCAGCAGCGTATTCGAGGGCTCCTACAATGAGCAGTTCTTC. This sequence encodes CASSVFEGSYNEQFF. The chain couples TRBV9 to TRBJ2-1, with TRBD2 as a possible D gene (5 bases). The CDR3 is made up of 15 amino acids. Trimming left V 1 base short and J 0 bases short, with 8 bases between. CDR1 SGDLS and CDR2 YYNGEE come from the germline V gene.

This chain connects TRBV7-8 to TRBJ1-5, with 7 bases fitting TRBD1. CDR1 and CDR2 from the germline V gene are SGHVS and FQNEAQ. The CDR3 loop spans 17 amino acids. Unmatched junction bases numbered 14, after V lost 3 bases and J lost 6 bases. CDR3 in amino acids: CASSFGFGTELFQPQHF. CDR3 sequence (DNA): TGTGCCAGCAGCTTTGGTTTCGGGACAGAACTTTTTCAGCCCCAGCATTTT. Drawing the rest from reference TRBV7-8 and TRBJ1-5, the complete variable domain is GAGVSQSPRYKVAKRGQDVALRCDPISGHVSLFWYQQALGQGPEFLTYFQNEAQLDKSGLPSDRFFAERPEGSVSTLKIQRTQQEDSAVYLCASSFGFGTELFQPQHFGDGTRLSIL.

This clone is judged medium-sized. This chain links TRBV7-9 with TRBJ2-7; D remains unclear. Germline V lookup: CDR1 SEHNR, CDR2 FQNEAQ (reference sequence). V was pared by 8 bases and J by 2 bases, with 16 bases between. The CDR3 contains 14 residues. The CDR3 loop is CASGHRTNPYEQYF. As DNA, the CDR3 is TGTGCCAGCGGCCACCGGACCAATCCCTACGAGCAGTACTTC.

CDR3 residues: CASSLTGRVYEQYF. The DNA for the CDR3 is TGTGCCAGCAGCTTAACTGGGCGGGTCTACGAGCAGTACTTC. The chain couples TRBV7-9 to TRBJ2-7, with D possibly being TRBD2 (5 bases). Germline CDR1 reads SEHNR; CDR2 reads FQNEAQ (reference sequence). The CDR3 contains 14 residues. Between the trimmed V and J ends, which lost 2 bases and 3 bases, there was a span of 11 bases.

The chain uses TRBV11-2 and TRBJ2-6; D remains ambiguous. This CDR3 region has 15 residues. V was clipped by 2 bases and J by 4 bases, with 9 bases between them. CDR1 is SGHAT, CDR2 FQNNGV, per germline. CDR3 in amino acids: CASSLYWLGANVLTF. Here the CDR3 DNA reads TGTGCCAGCAGCTTATATTGGCTGGGGGCCAACGTCCTGACTTTC.

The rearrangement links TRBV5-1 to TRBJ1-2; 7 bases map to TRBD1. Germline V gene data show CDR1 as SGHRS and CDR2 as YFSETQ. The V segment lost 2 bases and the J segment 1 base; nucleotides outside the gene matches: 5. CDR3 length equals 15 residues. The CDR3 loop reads CASSFGTEYNYGYTF. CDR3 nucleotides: TGCGCCAGCAGCTTTGGGACAGAATATAACTATGGCTACACCTTC.